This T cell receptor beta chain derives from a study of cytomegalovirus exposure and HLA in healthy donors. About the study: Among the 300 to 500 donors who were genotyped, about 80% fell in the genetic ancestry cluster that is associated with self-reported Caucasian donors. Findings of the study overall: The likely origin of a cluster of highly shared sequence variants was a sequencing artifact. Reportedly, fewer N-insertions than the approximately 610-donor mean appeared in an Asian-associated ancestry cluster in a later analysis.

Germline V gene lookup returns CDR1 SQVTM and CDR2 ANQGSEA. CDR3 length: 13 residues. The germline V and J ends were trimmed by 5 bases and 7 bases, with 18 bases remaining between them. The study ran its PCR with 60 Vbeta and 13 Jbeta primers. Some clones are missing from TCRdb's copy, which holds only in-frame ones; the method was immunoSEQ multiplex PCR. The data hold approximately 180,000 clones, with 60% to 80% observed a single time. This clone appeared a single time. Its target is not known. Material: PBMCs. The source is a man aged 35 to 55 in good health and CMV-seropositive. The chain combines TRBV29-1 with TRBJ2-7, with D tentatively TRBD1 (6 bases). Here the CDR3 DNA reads TGCAGCGTTCTTGACAGGTTCTACGGGGAGCAGTACTTC. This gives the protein CSVLDRFYGEQYF.